This T cell receptor beta chain was profiled in a study of T cells in localized non-small cell lung cancer. Whole-study findings and limits: With higher T cell density in blood came longer overall survival. Investigators sequenced only a single tumor region, leaving heterogeneity possible.

This table comes from immunoSEQ multiplex PCR, and its TCRdb copy is limited to in-frame clones, with some not included. Found here are tens of thousands of clones, about nine tenths of them singletons; the top ten hold around 16%. Germline assignment: CDR1 MNHEY and CDR2 SMNVEV (reference sequence). This CDR3 region has 15 residues. V was cut by 3 bases and J by 0 bases, with 8 bases left in between. Note on this clone: Its matching antigen is unknown.

Here the sequenced sample was peripheral blood, taken before any cancer treatment. This sequence was found in a man aged 40 to 70 with stage I squamous cell lung carcinoma. The chain uses TRBV27 and TRBJ1-4; maybe TRBD1 (5 bases). CDR3 bases: TGTGCCAGCAGTTTTGCGGGGGCAACTAATGAAAAACTGTTTTTT. This translates into CASSFAGATNEKLFF.